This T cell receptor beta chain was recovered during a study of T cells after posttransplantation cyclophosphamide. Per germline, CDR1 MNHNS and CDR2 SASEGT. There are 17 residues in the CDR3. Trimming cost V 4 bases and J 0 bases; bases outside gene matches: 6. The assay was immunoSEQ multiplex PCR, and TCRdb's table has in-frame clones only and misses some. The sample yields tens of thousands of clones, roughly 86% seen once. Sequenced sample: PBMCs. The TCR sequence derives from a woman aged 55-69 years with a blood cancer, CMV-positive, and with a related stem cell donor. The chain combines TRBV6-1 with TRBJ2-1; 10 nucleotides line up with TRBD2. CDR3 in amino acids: CASSGPPSGSSYNEQFF. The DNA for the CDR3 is TGTGCCAGCAGTGGACCCCCTAGCGGGAGCTCCTACAATGAGCAGTTCTTC.